Sequencing of this T cell receptor beta chain was carried out in a study of blood T cell repertoires in COVID-19. As for the study in general: From the United States, Italy and Spain came samples of acute and convalescent COVID-19. Nucleic acid was either cDNA or gDNA, and it came from T cells, B-cell-depleted T cells, or PBMCs.

The CDR3 is made up of 15 amino acids. V trimming: 4 bases; J trimming: 4 bases; junction bases outside the gene matches: 5. CDR1 is LGHNA, CDR2 YNFKEQ, per germline. Original processing notes: Estimated nucleated cell counts came from reference gene primer amplification. The repertoire was sequenced with immunoSEQ multiplex PCR; TCRdb's copy has only in-frame clones and lacks some. D and trimming come from the DNA, and the V and J calls and clone size come from that table. The sample holds more than 90,000 clones, roughly 80% seen once. Sequenced: peripheral blood. V and J are TRBV4-2 and TRBJ1-1; 11 bases map to TRBD1. The sequence was obtained from a man between 65 and 85 years old with acute or convalescent COVID-19. CDR3 DNA sequence: TGTGCCAGCAGCCTCCCGGGACAGGGGGGCACTGAAGCTTTCTTT. Translating it yields CASSLPGQGGTEAFF.